The 10 T cell receptor beta chains listed next were all sequenced from one sample in a study of blood T cell repertoires in COVID-19. The repertoire was sequenced with immunoSEQ multiplex PCR; TCRdb's copy has only in-frame clones and lacks some. The sample yields roughly 220,000 clones, almost 90% seen once. Sequenced input: PBMCs or T cells enriched from blood (not recorded which). The source is a man between 25 and 39 years old who had been exposed to COVID-19.

The chain recombines TRBV7-2 with TRBJ2-7; weak D call: TRBD1 (5 bases). Germline assignment: CDR1 SGHTA and CDR2 FQGNSA. V shed 6 bases and J shed 4 bases, with 16 bases lying between them. The CDR3 runs to 14 residues. The CDR3 sequence is CASSKGINPYEQYF. CDR3 DNA: TGTGCCAGCAGTAAGGGGATAAATCCGTACGAGCAGTACTTC.

The V call is TRBV25-1, the J call TRBJ2-5; a possible D gene is TRBD2 (5 bases). The CDR3 totals 10 residues. Per the germline V gene, CDR1 is MGHDK and CDR2 is SYGVNS. V was trimmed by 8 bases and J by 7 bases, leaving 8 bases between them. In DNA, the CDR3 is TGTGCCAGCGGAGAGGGGACCCAGTACTTC. This encodes CASGEGTQYF.

This clone was recorded only once. The chain uses TRBV28 and TRBJ1-2; D remains ambiguous. Germline-derived CDR1 and CDR2 are MDHEN and SYDVKM. V was cut by 4 bases and J by 4 bases, with 10 bases left in between. The CDR3 is 13 amino acids. The CDR3 is CASSSGVLYGYTF. Written as DNA, the CDR3 is TGTGCCAGCAGTTCCGGGGTGCTCTATGGCTACACCTTC.

This clone has a single count. Here the CDR3 reads CASSVSLGSYEQYF. The CDR3 region has the DNA TGTGCCAGCAGCGTATCACTAGGGTCCTACGAGCAGTACTTC. V and J are TRBV9 and TRBJ2-7, with D tentatively TRBD2 (5 bases). With 1 base removed from V and 1 base from J, the gap between germline ends came to 9 bases. Per germline, CDR1 SGDLS and CDR2 YYNGEE. The CDR3 is made up of 14 amino acids.

The rearrangement joins TRBV29-1 to TRBJ1-1, with TRBD1 identical over 8 bases. CDR1 SQVTM and CDR2 ANQGSEA come from the germline V gene. CDR3 size: 14 residues. J lost 3 bases, V lost 5 bases, and 8 bases had no gene match. The CDR3 DNA is TGCAGCGTTTTTAAGGACAGGGTAGACACTGAAGCTTTCTTT. Encoded protein: CSVFKDRVDTEAFF.

V usage is TRBV2 and J usage is TRBJ2-3; tentative D call: TRBD1 (6 bases). V was clipped by 8 bases and J by 2 bases, with 20 bases between them. CDR3 size: 16 residues. Germline V gene data show CDR1 as SNHLY and CDR2 as FYNNEI. CDR3 residues: CASLPSGDKNTDTQYF. Written as DNA, the CDR3 is TGTGCCAGCCTCCCCTCCGGGGACAAAAACACAGATACGCAGTATTTT.

The CDR3 region has the DNA TGTGCCAGTGCGGACAGGCGTAATGAAAAACTGTTTTTT. Translation gives CASADRRNEKLFF. This rearrangement joins TRBV19 to TRBJ1-4, with 7 positions matching TRBD1. The CDR3 covers 13 residues. V lost 8 bases to trimming and J lost 4 bases; unmatched junction nucleotides: 4. Germline V CDR1 and CDR2: LNHDA, SQIVND (reference sequence).

The chain employs TRBV11-2 and TRBJ1-2; 9 nucleotides agree with TRBD1. V shed 8 bases and J 4 bases; nucleotides not matched to a gene: 11. Germline V gene data show CDR1 as SGHAT and CDR2 as FQNNGV. This CDR3 region has 15 residues. As DNA, the CDR3 is TGTGCCAGCCACTCCCTCGGGGGACAGGGCTATGGCTACACCTTC. Protein sequence: CASHSLGGQGYGYTF.

The chain links TRBV29-1 to TRBJ2-4; D is uncertain. CDR3 length: 14 amino acids. CDR1 and CDR2 from the germline V gene are SQVTM and ANQGSEA. Trimming took 1 base from V and 0 from J, leaving 7 bases between them. The DNA for the CDR3 is TGCAGCGTTGAAGCGGAGCTAGCCAAAAACATTCAGTACTTC. This gives the protein CSVEAELAKNIQYF.

About this clone itself: The same CDR3 arises from other DNA sequences in this sample as well. The chain has TRBV18 and TRBJ2-7; 7 nucleotides agree with TRBD1. The germline V gene has CDR1 KGHSH and CDR2 LQKENI. The ends lost 3 bases at V and 3 bases at J; junction bases unmatched: 5. This CDR3 is 14 amino acids long. In DNA form, the CDR3 reads TGTGCCAGCTCACCTAGGGACAGCTACTACGAGCAGTACTTC. It is translated as CASSPRDSYYEQYF.